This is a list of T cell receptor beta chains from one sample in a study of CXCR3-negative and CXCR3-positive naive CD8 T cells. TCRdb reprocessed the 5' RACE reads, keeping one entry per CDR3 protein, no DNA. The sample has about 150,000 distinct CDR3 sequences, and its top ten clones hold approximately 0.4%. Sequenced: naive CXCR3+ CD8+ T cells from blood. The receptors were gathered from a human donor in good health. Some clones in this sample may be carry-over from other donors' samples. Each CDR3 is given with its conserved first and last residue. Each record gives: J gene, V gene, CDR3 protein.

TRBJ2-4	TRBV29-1	CSVRIGGNIQYF
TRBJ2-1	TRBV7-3	CASSSPPRAEQFF
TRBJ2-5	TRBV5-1	CASSLDLGGETQYF
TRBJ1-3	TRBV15	CATSRDRISGNTIYF
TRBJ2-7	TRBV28	CASRSNNYNEQFF
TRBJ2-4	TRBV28	CASSLTDWDIQYF
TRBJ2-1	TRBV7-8	CASSLAYKREIHNEQFF
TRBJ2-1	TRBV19	CASSLWGKSSYNEQFF
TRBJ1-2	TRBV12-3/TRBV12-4	CATPAPRLDYGYTF
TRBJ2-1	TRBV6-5	CASSYRTGDEQFF
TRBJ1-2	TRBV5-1	CASSLTGFNDYGYTF
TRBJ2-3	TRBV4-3	CASSRSVASGTSTDTQYF
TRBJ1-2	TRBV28	CASTLIRQGDGYTF
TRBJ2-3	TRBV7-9	CASSGRDPDTQYF
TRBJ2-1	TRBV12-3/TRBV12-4	CASSLSSSGTSGEQFF
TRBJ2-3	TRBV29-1	CSCYRGVTQYF
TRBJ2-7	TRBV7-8	CASSLGDRVSYEQYF
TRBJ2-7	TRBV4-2	CASSQGSPREQYF
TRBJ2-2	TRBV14	CASSHRDGVRGELFF
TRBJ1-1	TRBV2	CASSARENTEAFF
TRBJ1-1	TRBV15	CATSTAAGAEAFF
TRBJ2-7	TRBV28	CASSSERGGHYEQYF
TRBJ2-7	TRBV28	CASGSHPGLITISSYEQYF
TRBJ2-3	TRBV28	CASSLYRGASTDTQYF
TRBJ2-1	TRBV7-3	CASSQRLAGPYNEQFF
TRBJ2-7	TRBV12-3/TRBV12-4	CATQTGERPYEQYF
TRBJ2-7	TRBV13	CASSLGPEKAYEQYF
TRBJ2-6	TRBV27	CASGNSGANVLTF
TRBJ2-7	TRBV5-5	CASSLVAGDEQYF
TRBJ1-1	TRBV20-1	CSAKDRMNTEAFF
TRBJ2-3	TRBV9	CASSAHSRSSTDTQYF
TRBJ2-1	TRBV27	CASSTDSLGGEQFF
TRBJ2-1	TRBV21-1	CATIGGYTSSYNEQFF
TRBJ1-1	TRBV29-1	CSVKATGGTEAFF
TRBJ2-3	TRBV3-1	CASSQEGFGGEGTDTQYF
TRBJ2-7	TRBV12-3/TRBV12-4	CASSSMTSGDYEQYF
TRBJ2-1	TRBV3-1	CASSFRTSGSYNEQFF